This T cell receptor beta chain was captured by sequencing in a study of T-cell reconstitution after alpha-beta-depleted transplantation in children. Trimming cost V 7 bases and J 11 bases; bases outside gene matches: 7. CDR3 length: 12 residues. Germline V gene data show CDR1 as SNHLY and CDR2 as FYNNEI. A library of TCRbeta sequences, prepared with unique molecular identifiers, was generated. TCRdb fed the PCR reads into MiXCR, producing one record per CDR3 protein. The sample carries fewer than 25,000 distinct CDR3 sequences, approximately 11% recorded once. The source material was PBMCs from the stem cell graft donor, sampled from the stem cell graft. The gene calls are TRBV2 and TRBJ1-1; 10 nucleotides align to TRBD1. This sequence was found in a human donor who donated a stem cell graft to a child with chronic granulomatous disease. The DNA of the CDR3 is TGTGCCAGCATTTGGGACAGGGGAGGCGCTTTCTTT. Translation gives CASIWDRGGAFF.